The T cell receptor (beta chain) described here comes from a study of cytomegalovirus exposure and HLA in healthy donors. CDR1 and CDR2 (germline): SGHDT, YYEEEE. The CDR3 length is 16 residues. With 0 bases clipped from V and 3 bases from J, the junction kept 7 bases outside the gene matches. In the PCR, 60 Vbeta and 13 Jbeta primers were used. Only in-frame clones appear in the TCRdb table, and some are missing; sequencing was by immunoSEQ multiplex PCR. Counted here are 85,000 to 120,000 clones, over 70% occurring once; the ten biggest clones make up 2.5% to 3.5%. This sequence was found in a male donor in good health and CMV-seropositive. Material for sequencing was PBMCs. The chain recombines TRBV5-6 with TRBJ2-3; 7 bases fit TRBD2. CDR3 DNA: TGTGCCAGCAGCTTGGGGGGGGGTTGGTCTACAGATACGCAGTATTTT. Its protein is CASSLGGGWSTDTQYF.